This T cell receptor beta chain stems from a study of primary melanoma T cells and metastatic recurrence (dated by TCRdb to the early 2020s). As for the study more broadly: The cohort comprised 150 to 250 primary melanomas of stage T2 to T4, with thickness greater than 1 mm. Histopathological grading of tumor-infiltrating lymphocytes was compared with the T-cell fraction derived from sequencing. The T-cell fraction measured by TCR beta sequencing was weighed against progression-free survival, the clinical outcome chosen for the comparison. The study tested whether T-cell fraction and T-cell repertoire clonality in primary melanoma tumors predicted patient outcome. The study at large found these results: Regardless of nodal disease, mitotic rate or ulceration status, a T-cell fraction above 20% appeared to be protective. Tumor T-cell fraction was reported to predict progression-free survival independently of thickness, ulceration, mitotic rate and age. An effective T-cell-mediated antitumor response in primary melanoma was framed by the authors only as a suggestion, not a demonstrated mechanism. Reportedly, adding T-cell fraction to tumor thickness improved progression-free survival prediction more than adding any other histopathological variable did.

The method was the immunoSEQ multiplex PCR assay. High-throughput sequencing of the T-cell receptor beta chain was performed on primary melanoma tumor tissue. Per the source publication's procedure: TCRB CDR3 sharing between samples and the distribution of insertions and deletions were included in the repertoire analyses. The predictive value of the T-cell fraction was ranked against histopathological variables by a gradient-boosted model. Here the immuneACCESS table is served through TCRdb, limited to in-frame sequences with V and J called. Missing clones are a known gap in these copies; in checked studies unresolved V genes cover under half, and the rest lacks a known reason. That table furnishes V, J and clone size, whereas the DNA furnished D and trimming. The sample includes about 400 clones, with approximately 84% observed a single time. Clones ranked in the top ten supply just over 8% of the sample.

The patients had surgically resected primary melanoma that was considered potentially curable but at risk of metastatic recurrence. In regard to this clone: The antigen this receptor binds is unknown. Per-base qualities were not stored, and no clone one base away is much larger.

CDR1 and CDR2 are drawn from the germline V gene: SQVTM, ANQGSEA. The CDR3 numbers 14 residues from cysteine through phenylalanine. Just the 42-base CDR3 DNA is kept, in frame starting at base 1. V loses 4 bases at its end and J loses 0 bases; junction bases beyond the gene matches: 4. The chain couples TRBV29-1 to TRBJ2-3; the junction holds 7 bases that match TRBD1. The source is a human donor with melanoma. Sequenced: melanoma tumor tissue. The CDR3 region: CSVAGQPSTDTQYF. The DNA sequence is TGCAGCGTTGCGGGACAGCCCAGCACAGATACGCAGTATTTT.